This record concerns one T cell receptor (beta chain) sequence. Its antigen is unidentified. This CDR3 comprises 16 residues. Germline CDR1 DFQATT, CDR2 SNEGSKA (reference sequence). With V trimmed by 3 bases and J by 4 bases, 9 bases remained unmatched. This sample was taken from a study of Graves' ophthalmopathy and Graves' hyperthyroidism. Beta-chain TCR CDR3 regions were amplified from RNA transcripts. HTBI primers served in a first-round RT-PCR, which a second-round multiplex PCR followed. Via MiXCR, TCRdb re-called the multiplex PCR reads, giving one row per CDR3 protein. The data contain over 150,000 distinct CDR3 sequences, less than 45% of them singletons. Overall study results and limits: Blood repertoires reportedly contained most expanded thyroid clonotypes above 0.001 frequency. Progression of ophthalmopathy was predicted by the model with 60% to 71% sensitivity and roughly 78% specificity.

This TCR came from a woman aged 40-49 years with Graves' ophthalmopathy. The chain has TRBV20-1 and TRBJ2-7; 13 bases map to TRBD2. Sequenced material: peripheral blood. The DNA of the CDR3 is TGCAGTGCTAGCGCTGGGACTAGCGGGACTAGTTACGAGCAGTACTTC. This encodes CSASAGTSGTSYEQYF.